Below, 21 T cell receptor beta chains from the same sample are listed, as sequenced in a study of cytomegalovirus exposure and HLA in healthy donors. The table came from immunoSEQ multiplex PCR; TCRdb's copy has only in-frame clones and leaves some out. Among a few hundred thousand clones listed, over 80% were seen once. The sample was PBMCs. The source is a woman under 40 in good health and CMV-seropositive.

The rearrangement links TRBV12-5 to TRBJ2-1, with TRBD2 identical over 11 bases. V shed 7 bases, J shed 0 bases, and the junction held 5 bases outside the gene matches. This CDR3 has 16 residues. Looked up from germline, CDR1 is LGHNT and CDR2 is FRNRAP. CDR3 DNA: TGTGCTAGTGCTAGACTAGCGGGGAGCTCCTACAATGAGCAGTTCTTC. Translating gives CASARLAGSSYNEQFF.

This clone was picked up one time. The chain employs TRBV4-1 and TRBJ2-3, with 10 bases that match TRBD2. CDR3 length equals 16 residues. Germline CDR1 reads MGHRA; CDR2 reads YSYEKL. V lost 4 bases, J lost 2 bases, and 6 bases stayed unmatched. The CDR3 loop reads CASSPRTSGNTDTQYF. In DNA form, the CDR3 reads TGCGCCAGCAGCCCCCGGACTAGCGGTAACACAGATACGCAGTATTTT.

This sequence joins TRBV9 and TRBJ2-1; 7 bases map to TRBD2. Germline V lookup: CDR1 SGDLS, CDR2 YYNGEE. The CDR3 is 15 amino acids. The ends lost 0 bases at V and 3 bases at J; junction bases unmatched: 3. In DNA, the CDR3 is TGTGCCAGCAGCGTAGCAAGCGGGATCTACAATGAGCAGTTCTTC. Protein: CASSVASGIYNEQFF.

This sequence joins TRBV10-3 and TRBJ2-7, with D possibly matching TRBD2 (6 bases). V lost 0 bases to trimming and J lost 8 bases, with 11 bases between them. CDR1 ENHRY and CDR2 SYGVKD come from the germline V gene. The CDR3 contains 13 residues. The CDR3 DNA sequence: TGTGCCATCAGTGAGTCTAAACGGGAGAAGCAGTACTTC. Protein: CAISESKREKQYF.

The rearrangement uses TRBV10-2 and TRBJ1-5; weak D call: TRBD1 (6 bases). The germline gives CDR1 WSHSY, CDR2 SAAADI. The CDR3 is 16 residues long. Trimming removed 6 bases from V and 5 bases from J, with 20 bases in between. In DNA, the CDR3 is TGCGCCAGCAGAAAAACAGGGCACGAGGTATATCAGCCCCAGCATTTT. This sequence encodes CASRKTGHEVYQPQHF.

V is TRBV28 and J is TRBJ1-5; 7 nucleotides align to TRBD1. V dropped 3 bases and J dropped 1; count of bases not matched to a gene: 0. The CDR3 length is 14 residues. CDR1 is MDHEN and CDR2 is SYDVKM in the germline V gene. The CDR3 DNA is TGTGCCAGCAGTTTGACAGGGAGCAATCAGCCCCAGCATTTT. Translating it yields CASSLTGSNQPQHF.

This clone was detected ten times or more. V gene TRBV4-3 combines with J gene TRBJ2-1; D may be TRBD1 or TRBD2 (5 bases each). CDR1 is LGHNA, CDR2 YSLEER, per germline. The CDR3 contains 15 residues. V shed 1 base and J shed 14 bases, with 21 bases lying between them. CDR3 nucleotides: TGCGCCAGCAGCCAAGTGGGGAGCGGTCGACAGCTTAAGTTCTTC. Its protein is CASSQVGSGRQLKFF.

The chain joins TRBV5-4 to TRBJ2-7, with 8 bases lining up with TRBD2. The CDR3 totals 14 residues. V trimming: 3 bases; J trimming: 4 bases; junction bases outside the gene matches: 6. CDR1 and CDR2 (germline): SGHNT, YYREEE (reference sequence). For the CDR3, the DNA is TGTGCCAGCAGCTCCGGGACTAGTAAATACGAGCAGTACTTC. Translating gives CASSSGTSKYEQYF.

V and J are TRBV7-6 and TRBJ1-3; D not resolved. V dropped 2 bases and J dropped 3 bases, with 17 bases sitting between them. Germline CDR1 reads SGHVS; CDR2 reads FNYEAQ. The CDR3 extends over 17 amino acids. The CDR3 region is CASSLLGREGFGNTIYF. The DNA of the CDR3 is TGTGCCAGCAGCTTATTGGGAAGGGAGGGTTTTGGAAACACCATATATTTT.

J is TRBJ1-3 and V is TRBV6-1, with D possibly being TRBD1 (5 bases). CDR3 length: 13 amino acids. V lost 6 bases to trimming and J lost 4 bases, with 10 bases between them. Germline assignment: CDR1 MNHNS and CDR2 SASEGT. CDR3 DNA sequence: TGTGCCAGCAGAAGAGGGGACGGAAACACCATATATTTT. This translates into CASRRGDGNTIYF.

J is TRBJ1-5 and V is TRBV4-1; D call uncertain. The length of the CDR3 is 17 residues. V dropped 0 bases and J dropped 7 bases, with 19 bases sitting between them. Germline V gives CDR1 MGHRA, CDR2 YSYEKL. The CDR3 sequence: CASSQDPFKRLEQPQHF. The CDR3 DNA is TGCGCCAGCAGCCAAGATCCCTTTAAGAGGTTAGAGCAGCCCCAGCATTTT.

This clone has only one observation. The rearrangement uses TRBV28 and TRBJ2-7, with D unresolved. V shed 3 bases and J shed 3 bases, with 12 bases lying between them. CDR3 length: 14 residues. The germline V gene encodes CDR1 MDHEN and CDR2 SYDVKM. CDR3 sequence (DNA): TGTGCCAGCAGTTTCACCCTGCCCCACTACGAGCAGTACTTC. Protein: CASSFTLPHYEQYF.

This rearrangement joins TRBV29-1 to TRBJ2-7, with TRBD2 matching 7 bases. The CDR3 runs 17 residues. The V gene end was trimmed by 5 bases and the J gene end by 0 bases; junction bases not matched to a gene: 16. CDR1 and CDR2 (germline): SQVTM, ANQGSEA. CDR3: CSVLRRRPLAASYEQYF. The CDR3 DNA sequence: TGCAGCGTTCTACGGCGCCGCCCTCTAGCGGCCTCCTACGAGCAGTACTTC.

The chain carries TRBV5-1 and TRBJ2-1, with 7 bases aligning to TRBD2. CDR1 is SGHRS and CDR2 is YFSETQ in the germline V gene. The CDR3 covers 18 residues. Trimming removed 0 bases from V and 2 bases from J; junction bases left unmatched: 11. The CDR3 loop is CASSLAWASGGPYNEQFF. Written as DNA, the CDR3 is TGCGCCAGCAGCTTGGCCTGGGCTAGCGGAGGCCCCTACAATGAGCAGTTCTTC.

V gene TRBV30 combines with J gene TRBJ2-7; tentatively, D is TRBD1 or TRBD2 (5 bases each). Germline CDR1 GTSNPN, CDR2 SVGIG (reference sequence). This CDR3 is 13 amino acids long. Trimming took 1 base from V and 3 from J, leaving 10 bases between them. The CDR3 DNA is TGTGCCTGGAGTGGGGGACGGGACTACGAGCAGTACTTC. Translated, it gives CAWSGGRDYEQYF.

The V gene is TRBV9, the J gene TRBJ1-2; maybe TRBD1 (6 bases). Germline CDR1 and CDR2: SGDLS and YYNGEE. The CDR3 runs 18 residues. The V end lost 0 bases, the J end lost 4 bases, and 22 bases lay between the germline ends. The CDR3, as DNA: TGTGCCAGCAGCGTAGAGGATGCAGGGGACAATTCCTTCTATGGCTACACCTTC. This sequence encodes CASSVEDAGDNSFYGYTF.

This clone was recorded once. V usage is TRBV10-3 and J usage is TRBJ2-7; the D call may be TRBD1 or TRBD2 (7 bases each). The CDR3 consists of 14 residues. Trimming removed 6 bases at V and 2 bases at J, with 14 bases between. Germline V CDR1 and CDR2: ENHRY, SYGVKD. The CDR3 region is CAIRGGTAAYEQYF. In DNA form, the CDR3 reads TGTGCCATCAGGGGGGGGACAGCCGCCTACGAGCAGTACTTC.

The table lists this clone with a few counts. The V and J genes are TRBV20-1 and TRBJ1-1, with a tentative D call TRBD1 (5 bases). CDR1 is DFQATT, CDR2 SNEGSKA, per germline (reference sequence). The CDR3 runs to 11 residues. V lost 0 bases and J lost 6, with 5 bases in between. The CDR3 nucleotides read TGCAGTGCTAGAGAAGGGGCTGAAGCTTTCTTT. This codes for CSAREGAEAFF.

This chain connects TRBV7-9 to TRBJ2-5, with 12 bases identical to TRBD2. After removal of 4 bases from V and 3 bases from J, the junction contained 3 bases not matched to a gene. The germline V gene encodes CDR1 SEHNR and CDR2 FQNEAQ (reference sequence). This CDR3 contains 15 residues. Written as DNA, the CDR3 is TGTGCCAGCAGCTGGGGACTAGCGGGTGAAGAGACCCAGTACTTC. This gives the protein CASSWGLAGEETQYF.

The chain recombines TRBV6-5 with TRBJ1-1; D is unclear. V gave up 2 bases and J gave up 3 bases, with 10 bases separating them. The CDR3 consists of 14 residues. Germline loops: CDR1 MNHEY, CDR2 SVGAGI. Here the CDR3 reads CASSYSEGYTEAFF. CDR3 nucleotide sequence: TGTGCCAGCAGTTACAGTGAGGGCTACACTGAAGCTTTCTTT.

The chain is built from TRBV30 and TRBJ2-7; D is ambiguous. The CDR3 has 14 residues. V lost 2 bases, J lost 2 bases, and 13 bases lay in between. The germline V gene encodes CDR1 GTSNPN and CDR2 SVGIG (reference sequence). The CDR3 spells CAWSLAQAPYEQYF. Written as DNA, the CDR3 is TGTGCCTGGAGTTTGGCTCAGGCCCCCTACGAGCAGTACTTC.